What follows describes a single T cell receptor (beta chain). The sample belongs to a study of identifying expanded T cells in peripheral blood. Per the germline V gene, CDR1 is MNHNY and CDR2 is SVGAGI (reference sequence). This CDR3 spans 15 amino acids. Trimming took 5 bases from V and 0 from J, leaving 14 bases between them. Sequencing was performed with immunoSEQ multiplex PCR; in TCRdb, only in-frame clones are kept and a portion is missing. The sample has 85,000 to 90,000 clones, around 86% seen once. The sample comprised blood. The chain recombines TRBV6-6 with TRBJ2-7; D is unresolved. The sequence derives from a person aged 18-69 years in good health. The CDR3 bases are TGTGCCAGCAGTACCCGAAGGAACTACTCCTACGAGCAGTACTTC. Its protein is CASSTRRNYSYEQYF.